Listed below are T cell receptor beta chains from one sample, sequenced in a study of monozygotic twins with inflammatory bowel disease. TCRdb reprocessed the 5' RACE reads and keeps a single row for each CDR3 protein, giving no DNA. The ten most abundant clones cover approximately 2.4% of a sample with about 160,000 distinct CDR3 sequences. Sequencing was performed on blood. Every receptor here comes from a human donor with ulcerative colitis or Crohn's disease, or a healthy co-twin of an affected twin (not recorded which). Each CDR3 is given with its conserved first and last residue.

v_call	j_call	cdr3_aa
TRBV20-1	TRBJ2-7	CSALAGQGPSYEQYF
TRBV7-9	TRBJ2-1	CASGRGVAYNEQFF
TRBV7-2	TRBJ2-7	CASSLGALQYEQYF
TRBV11-2	TRBJ1-2	CASSDETGHSFLGYTF
TRBV5-5	TRBJ2-1	CASSLVGTGTPPGNEQFF
TRBV27	TRBJ2-1	CASSFFGTSGSGNNEQFF
TRBV20-1	TRBJ2-1	CSARSDNEQFF
TRBV5-1	TRBJ2-5	CASSLVSDQETQYF
TRBV5-1	TRBJ1-2	CASSLGVFGRMEYGYTF
TRBV7-2	TRBJ1-4	CASSLVFSTLGKKLFF
TRBV5-1	TRBJ1-1	CASSLGSMNTEAFF